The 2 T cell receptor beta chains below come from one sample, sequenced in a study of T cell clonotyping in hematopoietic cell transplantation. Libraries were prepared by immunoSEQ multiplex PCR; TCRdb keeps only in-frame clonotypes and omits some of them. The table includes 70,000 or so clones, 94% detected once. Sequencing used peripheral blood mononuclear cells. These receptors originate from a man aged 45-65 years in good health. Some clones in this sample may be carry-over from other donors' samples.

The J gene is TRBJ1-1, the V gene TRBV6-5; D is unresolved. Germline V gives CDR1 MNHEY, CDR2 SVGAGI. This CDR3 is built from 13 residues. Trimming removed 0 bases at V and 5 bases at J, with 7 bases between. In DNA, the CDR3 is TGTGCCAGCAGTTACTCGGCCCGGACTGAAGCTTTCTTT. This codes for CASSYSARTEAFF.

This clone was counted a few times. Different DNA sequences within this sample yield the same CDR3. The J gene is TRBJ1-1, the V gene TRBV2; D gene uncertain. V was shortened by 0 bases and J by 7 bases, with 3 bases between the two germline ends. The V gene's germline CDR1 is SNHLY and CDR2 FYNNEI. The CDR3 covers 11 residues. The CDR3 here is CASSEALEAFF. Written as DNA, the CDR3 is TGTGCCAGCAGTGAAGCGCTTGAAGCTTTCTTT. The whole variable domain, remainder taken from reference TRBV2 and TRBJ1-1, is EPEVTQTPSHQVTQMGQEVILRCVPISNHLYFYWYRQILGQKVEFLVSFYNNEISEKSEIFDDQFSVERPDGSNFTLKIRSTKLEDSAMYFCASSEALEAFFGQGTRLTVV.